The next 7 T cell receptor beta chains were all read from a single sample in a study of OX40 agonist ivuxolimab in advanced cancers. TCRdb's table, derived via immunoSEQ multiplex PCR, lists solely in-frame clones and lacks some. The repertoire holds approximately 42,000 clones, with approximately 88% as singletons. The material sequenced was CD4+ or CD8+ T cells sorted from blood, taken in a trial of the OX40 agonist ivuxolimab. The receptors derive from an adult with an advanced solid tumor such as melanoma, head and neck, liver or kidney cancer.

V is TRBV6-5 and J is TRBJ2-6; no clear D. Per the germline V gene, CDR1 is MNHEY and CDR2 is SVGAGI. The length of the CDR3 is 15 residues. Trimming pared 4 bases from V and 0 bases from J, leaving 7 bases between. The chain's CDR3 is CASSSGYSGANVLTF. The CDR3 bases are TGTGCCAGCAGTTCAGGATACTCTGGGGCCAACGTCCTGACTTTC.

The chain links TRBV5-4 to TRBJ1-6; D is uncertain. V lost 2 bases and J lost 6, with 6 bases in between. This CDR3 region has 13 residues. In germline, CDR1 is SGHNT, CDR2 YYREEE (reference sequence). CDR3: CASSFGRNSPLHF. The CDR3 DNA is TGTGCCAGCAGCTTTGGCCGTAATTCACCCCTCCACTTT.

This clone was counted only a few times. Other DNA sequences from this sample encode an identical CDR3 as well. This sequence joins TRBV5-1 and TRBJ2-7; 9 bases map to TRBD1. There are 14 residues in the CDR3. Trimming at V came to 9 bases and at J to 1 base, leaving 8 bases not matched to a gene. Germline-derived CDR1 and CDR2 are SGHRS and YFSETQ. The CDR3 DNA follows: TGCGCCACCAGGACAGGGGTTAATTCCTACGAGCAGTACGTC. It specifies CATRTGVNSYEQYV.

This chain uses TRBV28 with TRBJ2-7, with 12 bases that match TRBD2. After removal of 4 bases from V and 3 bases from J, the junction contained 4 bases not matched to a gene. Germline-derived CDR1 and CDR2 are MDHEN and SYDVKM. The CDR3 is 15 residues long. The CDR3 reads CASSSLAGGGYEQYF. CDR3 nucleotide sequence: TGTGCCAGCAGTTCCCTAGCGGGGGGGGGCTACGAGCAGTACTTC. The whole variable domain, remainder taken from reference TRBV28 and TRBJ2-7, is DVKVTQSSRYLVKRTGEKVFLECVQDMDHENMFWYRQDPGLGLRLIYFSYDVKMKEKGDIPEGYSVSREKKERFSLILESASTNQTSMYLCASSSLAGGGYEQYFGPGTRLTVT.

This clone has more than one count but fewer than ten. The chain employs TRBV5-1 and TRBJ1-2, with D maybe TRBD1 (5 bases). The CDR3 spans 14 residues. Between the trimmed V and J ends, which lost 4 bases and 4 bases, there was a span of 14 bases. Looked up from germline, CDR1 is SGHRS and CDR2 is YFSETQ. The DNA for the CDR3 is TGCGCCAGCAGCCCCGGAGACAGTTTCTATGGCTACACCTTC. Translating it yields CASSPGDSFYGYTF.

This chain uses TRBV9 with TRBJ1-2; D is perhaps TRBD1 (6 bases). Germline assignment: CDR1 SGDLS and CDR2 YYNGEE. The CDR3 runs 15 residues. Deletions cut 0 bases from V and 2 bases from J, with 11 bases between. The CDR3 DNA follows: TGTGCCAGCAGCGTAGGTGGGGACACGAACTATGGCTACACCTTC. Encoded protein: CASSVGGDTNYGYTF.

This clone is deemed medium-sized. The rearrangement uses TRBV9 and TRBJ1-1; 9 bases map to TRBD1. The CDR3 is 14 amino acids. Per the germline V gene, CDR1 is SGDLS and CDR2 is YYNGEE. The ends lost 0 bases at V and 5 bases at J; junction bases unmatched: 2. The CDR3 here is CASSVVGTGTEAFF. CDR3 coding DNA: TGTGCCAGCAGCGTAGTTGGGACAGGGACTGAAGCTTTCTTT.